This T cell receptor beta chain emerged from a study of identifying expanded T cells in peripheral blood. The assay was immunoSEQ multiplex PCR, and TCRdb's table has in-frame clones only and misses some. Here the sample spans about 91,000 clones, around 88% being singletons. V gave up 3 bases and J gave up 0 bases; unmatched junction bases: 0. The CDR3 is 15 residues long. CDR1 SNHLY and CDR2 FYNNEI come from the germline V gene. Turning to this clone: What it recognizes is unknown. A far larger clone is a single base away, which makes a read error likely. This CDR3 is also generated by other DNA sequences in the sample.

Study-wide points: Technical replicates showed about 1.1 changed clones; approximately two weeks around 15; four weeks 19. Clone count variance between approximately two-week samples rose with total template count.

The clonotype was recovered from a person aged 18 to 75 in good health. The sequenced material came from blood. The chain is built from TRBV2 and TRBJ2-3; 10 nucleotides agree with TRBD2. CDR3 coding DNA: TGTGCCAGCAGTGAGACTAGCGGGAGCACAGATACGCAGTATTTT. Translating it yields CASSETSGSTDTQYF.